Below, one TCR beta chain is given with its context. From germline, CDR1 is SEHNR and CDR2 FQNEAQ (reference sequence). V lost 3 bases to trimming and J lost 6 bases, with 9 bases between them. There are 12 residues in the CDR3. The record originates from a study of blood T cell repertoires in COVID-19. Study-wide background: PBMCs, B-cell-depleted T cells, or T cells were the source of the cDNA or gDNA that made up the material.

Assay: immunoSEQ multiplex PCR; the TCRdb copy retains only in-frame clones and omits some. The data contain around 140,000 clones, around 84% of them seen just once; the ten biggest clones take up 17%. This sequence originates from a woman older than 75 with acute or convalescent COVID-19. Sequencing was done on a sample of peripheral blood. The V and J genes are TRBV7-9 and TRBJ2-7; possible D gene TRBD2, 6 bases. CDR3 nucleotides: TGTGCCAGCAGCTTGGGGGGTAGCGAGCAGTACTTC. It encodes CASSLGGSEQYF. The full variable domain, in which reference TRBV7-9 and TRBJ2-7 provide the parts outside the CDR3, is DTGVSQNPRHKITKRGQNVTFRCDPISEHNRLYWYRQTLGQGPEFLTYFQNEAQLEKSRLLSDRFSAERPKGSFSTLEIQRTEQGDSAMYLCASSLGGSEQYFGPGTRLTVT.